This T cell receptor beta chain was obtained from a study of early T cells in non-severe SARS-CoV-2 infection. The overall study: Bulk RNA taken from unsorted whole blood was sequenced, leaving chains unpaired.

Study-wide results and limits: Matching results from VDJdb favored anti-spike CD8 responses, leaving private and CD4 specificities undetected.

Details on this clonotype: Its specificity is unknown.

Unique molecular identifiers (one per individual cDNA molecule) were attached. TCRdb reprocessed the 5' RACE reads via MiXCR and lists one record per CDR3 protein. This repertoire shows 45,000 to 70,000 distinct CDR3 sequences, 9.5% to 13% found once; its top ten account for 10%. The germline CDR1 and CDR2 sequences are SGHNT and YYREEE (reference sequence). The CDR3 extends over 14 amino acids. V lost 0 bases to trimming and J lost 4 bases, with 10 bases between them. Sequencing used whole blood. The receptor was derived from an adult who was a healthcare worker with PCR-confirmed SARS-CoV-2 infection or an uninfected control (not recorded which). The chain recombines TRBV5-4 with TRBJ1-2; D is perhaps TRBD1 (5 bases). CDR3 sequence: CASSLDIDSYGYTF. The CDR3 region has the DNA TGTGCCAGCAGCTTGGATATAGACAGCTATGGCTACACCTTC.